The 25 T cell receptor delta chains given below trace back to one sample, sequenced in a study of gamma-delta T cells after stem cell transplantation. TCRdb reanalysed the RT-PCR reads with CATT. The sample contains about 2,800 delta-chain clones, 4.5% to 6.5% of which appear only once. The sequenced material came from gamma-delta T cells. These receptor sequences come from a human donor. It is not recorded whose cells these are; they may come from a transplant donor.

This clone is labeled medium-sized. The rearrangement uses TRDV2 and TRDJ1, with TRDD3 matching 7 bases. The J segment lost 0 bases and the V segment lost 1 base, leaving 13 bases of the junction unmatched. This CDR3 contains 18 residues. Germline V gives CDR1 GEAIGNYY, CDR2 EKD. The CDR3 coding sequence is TGTGCCTGTGACACGGTAGGGGGATCCCCCCCGTACACCGATAAACTCATCTTT. It yields the protein CACDTVGGSPPYTDKLIF.

This clone was counted only a few times. This may be a read error: a much more frequent sequence differs by one nucleotide. The same CDR3 arises from other DNA sequences in this sample as well. The chain combines TRDV2 with TRDJ1; 10 positions agree with TRDD3. Germline values: CDR1 GEAIGNYY, CDR2 EKD. This CDR3 is built from 16 residues. The CDR3 spells CACDPIEMGDTRCLIF. CDR3 DNA sequence: TGCGCCTGTGACCCTATCGAAATGGGGGATACACGTTGCCTCATCTTT.

In its sample, this clone was seen a few times. It differs at one base from a far larger clone, so likely a read error. This chain joins TRDV2 and TRDJ1; 11 bases align to TRDD3. CDR3 size: 16 residues. CDR1 and CDR2 from the germline V gene are GEAIGNYY and EKD. Trimming cost V 3 bases and J 3 bases; bases outside gene matches: 8. DNA of the CDR3: TGTGCCTGTGACCTCTTACTGGGGGATAGCGCCGATAAACTCATCTTT. This translates into CACDLLLGDSADKLIF.

This clone has only a few counts. TCRdb's listed protein matches a much larger clone and diverges from this DNA's translation at residue 9, likely through a read error; the protein shown comes from the DNA. The chain combines TRDV2 with TRDJ1; D gene ambiguous. Germline CDR1 GEAIGNYY, CDR2 EKD. With 1 base removed from V and 1 base from J, the gap between germline ends came to 18 bases. CDR3 size: 17 residues. Written as DNA, the CDR3 is TGTGCCTGTGACACTTTAGAGGATTCGGGAATCACCGATAAACTCATCTTT. Translating it yields CACDTLEDSGITDKLIF.

The table lists this clone with a few counts. A far larger clone is only one base removed, so a read error is likely. The rearrangement joins TRDV2 to TRDJ1; TRDD3 matches at 10 bases. CDR1 is GEAIGNYY, CDR2 EKD, per germline. The CDR3 sequence is 16 residues long. Trimming removed 0 bases from V and 4 bases from J; junction bases left unmatched: 7. The CDR3, as DNA: TGTGCCTGTGACACCGTGGAGGGGGGATACGGCGATAAACTCATCTTT. Encoded protein: CACDTVEGGYGDKLIF.

This clone occurred a few times. The chain has TRDV2 and TRDJ1; 9 nucleotides line up with TRDD3. CDR3 length: 19 residues. V shed 3 bases, J shed 2 bases, and the junction held 18 bases outside the gene matches. Germline loops: CDR1 GEAIGNYY, CDR2 EKD. CDR3 sequence (DNA): TGTGCCTGTGACTCGCTACTGGGGGAACTATCACACGCTACCGATAAACTCATCTTT. As protein: CACDSLLGELSHATDKLIF.

On this clone: Given a much more abundant clone one base away, this may be a read error. For the CDR3, the DNA is TGTGCCTGTGACTCGATACTGGGGGATACAAGGCCCGATAAACTCATCTTT. This gives the protein CACDSILGDTRPDKLIF. The chain employs TRDV2 and TRDJ1; 12 bases align to TRDD3. Germline CDR1 GEAIGNYY, CDR2 EKD. The CDR3 consists of 17 residues. J lost 3 bases, V lost 3 bases, and 10 bases had no gene match.

This clone occurred a few times. This likely came from a read error, as a far larger clone is one base away. Other DNA sequences within the sample encode an identical CDR3. The V call is TRDV2, the J call TRDJ1; 11 bases map to TRDD3. This CDR3 comprises 18 residues. The germline V gene has CDR1 GEAIGNYY and CDR2 EKD. The CDR3 nucleotides are TGTGCCTGTGACACCGTAAATGGGGGATACGCCAGAACCGATAAACTCATCTTC. Translation: CACDTVNGGYARTDKLIF.

This clone is medium-sized in the sample. The chain joins TRDV2 to TRDJ1; D is unclear. CDR1 and CDR2 from the germline V gene are GEAIGNYY and EKD. This CDR3 is built from 21 residues. The V end lost 0 bases, the J end lost 0 bases, and 28 bases lay between the germline ends. CDR3 protein: CACDTVRPGVAEPKHTDKLIF. CDR3 in DNA: TGTGCCTGTGACACCGTACGTCCCGGGGTCGCAGAACCCAAGCACACCGATAAACTCATCTTT.

A note on this clone: Given a far larger clone just one base away, this is likely a sequencing read error. Other DNA sequences of this sample code for an identical CDR3. The chain has TRDV2 and TRDJ1, with 7 bases identical to TRDD3. This CDR3 has 14 amino acids. Germline CDR1 GEAIGNYY, CDR2 EKD. CDR3 residues: CACDLLTGADKLIF. The CDR3, as DNA: TGTGCCTGTGATCTTCTTACTGGGGCCGATAAGCTCATCTTT.

About this clone: A much more abundant neighbour one base away suggests this may be a read error. V gene TRDV2 combines with J gene TRDJ1; 7 bases are a match to TRDD3. Germline values: CDR1 GEAIGNYY, CDR2 EKD. The CDR3 loop spans 13 amino acids. The CDR3 reads CASDLLGTDKLIF. The CDR3 nucleotides read TGTGCCAGTGACTTACTGGGGACCGATAAACTCATCTTT.

The rearrangement uses TRDV2 and TRDJ1; TRDD3 aligns across 8 bases. CDR3 size: 18 residues. Germline CDR1 and CDR2: GEAIGNYY and EKD. After removal of 0 bases from V and 13 bases from J, the junction contained 24 bases not matched to a gene. The CDR3 sequence: CACDTALSYHWGVGRPIF. DNA for the CDR3: TGTGCCTGTGACACCGCTCTCTCATACCACTGGGGGGTAGGAAGACCCATCTTT.

About this clone: A far larger clone is just one base off, so this is likely a read error. Other nucleotide sequences in the sample specify the same CDR3. The CDR3 coding sequence is TGTGCCTGTGACACCGGTTCCCTTCACCCGGGGGACACTTCGCATAAACTCATCTTT. Amino acid sequence: CACDTGSLHPGDTSHKLIF. V and J are TRDV2 and TRDJ1; possible D gene TRDD3, 6 bases. Germline V gene lookup returns CDR1 GEAIGNYY and CDR2 EKD. V lost 0 bases, J lost 6 bases, and 28 bases lay in between. The CDR3 runs 19 residues.

As for this clone: A far larger clone is only one base removed, so a read error is likely. Other nucleotide sequences from this sample produce the same CDR3. The V and J genes are TRDV2 and TRDJ1; D call uncertain. CDR1 is GEAIGNYY and CDR2 is EKD in the germline V gene. The CDR3 totals 16 residues. The germline V and J ends were trimmed by 3 bases and 2 bases, with 18 bases remaining between them. Here the CDR3 reads CACDPVGGLVTDKLIF. The DNA for the CDR3 is TGTGCCTGTGACCCAGTTGGTGGATTGGTAACCGATAAACTCATCTTT.

The chain couples TRDV1 to TRDJ1; D is possibly TRDD3 (5 bases). V shed 6 bases and J shed 0 bases, with 14 bases lying between them. This CDR3 has 15 amino acids. Germline CDR1 reads TSWWSYY; CDR2 reads QGS. CDR3: CALGAWVGHTDKLIF. The CDR3, as DNA: TGTGCTCTTGGTGCGTGGGTGGGGCACACCGATAAACTCATCTTT.

Note on this clone: TCRdb has a much larger clone's protein, which differs at residue 8 from the translation of this DNA, likely because of a read error; what is shown is the protein translated from the DNA. V gene TRDV2 combines with J gene TRDJ1; D is perhaps TRDD2 or TRDD3 (5 bases each). CDR1 is GEAIGNYY, CDR2 EKD, per germline. The V gene lost 0 bases and the J gene lost 4 bases, with 26 bases spanning the gap. CDR3 length: 19 residues. CDR3 sequence reads: CACDTHLHTIRGDYDKLIF. CDR3 DNA: TGTGCCTGTGACACCCACCTTCATACAATCCGTGGGGACTACGATAAACTCATCTTT.

This clone was seen a few times. This clone may be a read error of a much larger clone one base away. The sample holds other DNA sequences that translate to the same CDR3. The rearrangement joins TRDV2 to TRDJ1, with 13 bases fitting TRDD3. V lost 3 bases to trimming and J lost 2 bases; unmatched junction nucleotides: 23. The CDR3 is 22 residues long. From germline, CDR1 is GEAIGNYY and CDR2 EKD. The CDR3 protein is CACDGLPQGTGGYAYGTDKLIF. For the CDR3, the DNA is TGTGCCTGTGACGGCCTCCCCCAGGGAACTGGGGGATACGCGTACGGGACCGATAAACTCATCTTT.

Of note for this clone: The protein given by TCRdb reflects a much larger clone and differs at residue 16 from this DNA's translation, likely from a read error; the protein shown is the DNA's translation. The V and J genes are TRDV2 and TRDJ1; 13 bases are a match to TRDD3. The CDR3 spans 19 residues. The V and J ends lost 3 bases and 8 bases, in that order; junction bases with no gene match: 20. The germline V gene encodes CDR1 GEAIGNYY and CDR2 EKD. The CDR3 sequence is CACDPLALLGDTQGSKLIF. The CDR3 DNA reads as TGTGCCTGTGACCCCTTGGCCTTACTGGGGGATACGCAAGGGTCGAAACTCATCTTT.

This clone was found a few times. Since a far larger clone is one base different, this is likely a read error. The chain employs TRDV2 and TRDJ1, with 8 bases matching TRDD3. Trimming took 3 bases from V and 3 from J; bases not matched to a gene: 8. CDR3 size: 15 residues. CDR1 GEAIGNYY and CDR2 EKD come from the germline V gene. The CDR3 DNA reads as TGTGCCTGTGACGTCCTGGGGGAGAACGCCGATAAACTCATCTTT. This sequence encodes CACDVLGENADKLIF.

This clone was seen only a few times. TCRdb attributes to this sequence the protein of a much larger clone, which differs from the DNA translation at residue 3; a read error is likely, and the protein displayed is translated from the DNA. The V and J genes are TRDV2 and TRDJ3; 13 positions match TRDD3. The V gene's germline CDR1 is GEAIGNYY and CDR2 EKD. This CDR3 is built from 21 residues. The CDR3 coding sequence is TGTGCCCGTGACACCGTACTGGGGGATACGCCTGGCTCCTGGGACACCCGACAGATGTTTTTC. Translating gives CARDTVLGDTPGSWDTRQMFF.

This clone was seen a handful of times. The translation of this DNA and the TCRdb protein of a much larger clone differ at residue 17, probably owing to a read error; the protein shown here is translated from the DNA. The CDR3 bases are TGTGCCTGTGACCGCTTGAATGCGATAGGCCATACGTTGACCGATAAACCCATCTTT. Translation gives CACDRLNAIGHTLTDKPIF. This rearrangement joins TRDV2 to TRDJ1; a possible D gene is TRDD3 (5 bases). CDR3 length: 19 residues. From germline, CDR1 is GEAIGNYY and CDR2 EKD.

With respect to this clone: TCRdb attributes to this sequence the protein of a much larger clone, which differs from the DNA translation at residue 14; a read error is likely, and the protein displayed is translated from the DNA. V is TRDV2 and J is TRDJ1, with TRDD3 matching 13 bases. Per the germline V gene, CDR1 is GEAIGNYY and CDR2 is EKD. Trimming at V came to 3 bases and at J to 3 bases, leaving 15 bases not matched to a gene. This CDR3 comprises 19 residues. DNA for the CDR3: TGTGCCTGTGACGCCTTACTGGGGGATACGAAGGGATGGGCCGATAAACTCATCTTT. Protein sequence: CACDALLGDTKGWADKLIF.

This clone is labeled as medium-sized. The chain uses TRDV1 and TRDJ1; a weak D match, TRDD3 (6 bases). CDR1 and CDR2 (germline): TSWWSYY, QGS. The ends were cut back, 5 bases at V and 1 base at J, with 17 bases in the middle. The CDR3 is 16 amino acids. CDR3 sequence reads: CALGTPEGMLTDKLIF. CDR3 DNA sequence: TGTGCTCTTGGGACACCAGAGGGGATGCTCACCGATAAACTCATCTTT.

The sample holds a few counts of this clone. The TCRdb record carries a much larger clone's protein, which differs from this DNA's translation at residue 17; a read error is the likely cause, and the protein listed here is the DNA translation. V gene TRDV2 combines with J gene TRDJ1; TRDD3 matches at 9 bases. The CDR3 length is 19 residues. Germline loops: CDR1 GEAIGNYY, CDR2 EKD. CDR3 bases: TGTGCCTGTGACACCGTTCTTGCTGGGGGATCCCTGTACACCGATAAACCCATCTTT. This encodes CACDTVLAGGSLYTDKPIF.

A note on this clone: This is likely an artifact of a read error, given a far larger clone one base away. The V call is TRDV2, the J call TRDJ1, with 11 bases aligning to TRDD3. The CDR3 sequence is 16 residues long. The V gene's germline CDR1 is GEAIGNYY and CDR2 EKD. CDR3 region: CARDFLGDTRTDKLIF. CDR3 sequence (DNA): TGTGCCCGTGACTTCCTGGGGGATACAAGGACCGATAAACTCATCTTT.